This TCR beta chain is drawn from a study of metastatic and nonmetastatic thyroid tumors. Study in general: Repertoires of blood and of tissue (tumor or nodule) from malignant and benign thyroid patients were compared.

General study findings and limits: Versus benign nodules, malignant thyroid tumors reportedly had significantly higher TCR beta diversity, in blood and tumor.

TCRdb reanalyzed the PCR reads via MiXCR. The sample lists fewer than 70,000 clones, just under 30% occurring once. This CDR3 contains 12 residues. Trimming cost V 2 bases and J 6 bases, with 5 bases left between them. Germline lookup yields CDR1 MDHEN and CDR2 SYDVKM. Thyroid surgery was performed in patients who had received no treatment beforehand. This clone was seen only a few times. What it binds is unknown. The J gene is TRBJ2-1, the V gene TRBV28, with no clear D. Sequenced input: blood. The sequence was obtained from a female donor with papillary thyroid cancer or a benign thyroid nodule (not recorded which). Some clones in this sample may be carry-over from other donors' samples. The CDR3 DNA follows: TGTGCCAGCAGTTTACTTACCAATGAGCAGTTCTTC. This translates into CASSLLTNEQFF. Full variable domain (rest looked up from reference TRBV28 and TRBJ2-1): DVKVTQSSRYLVKRTGEKVFLECVQDMDHENMFWYRQDPGLGLRLIYFSYDVKMKEKGDIPEGYSVSREKKERFSLILESASTNQTSMYLCASSLLTNEQFFGPGTRLTVL.